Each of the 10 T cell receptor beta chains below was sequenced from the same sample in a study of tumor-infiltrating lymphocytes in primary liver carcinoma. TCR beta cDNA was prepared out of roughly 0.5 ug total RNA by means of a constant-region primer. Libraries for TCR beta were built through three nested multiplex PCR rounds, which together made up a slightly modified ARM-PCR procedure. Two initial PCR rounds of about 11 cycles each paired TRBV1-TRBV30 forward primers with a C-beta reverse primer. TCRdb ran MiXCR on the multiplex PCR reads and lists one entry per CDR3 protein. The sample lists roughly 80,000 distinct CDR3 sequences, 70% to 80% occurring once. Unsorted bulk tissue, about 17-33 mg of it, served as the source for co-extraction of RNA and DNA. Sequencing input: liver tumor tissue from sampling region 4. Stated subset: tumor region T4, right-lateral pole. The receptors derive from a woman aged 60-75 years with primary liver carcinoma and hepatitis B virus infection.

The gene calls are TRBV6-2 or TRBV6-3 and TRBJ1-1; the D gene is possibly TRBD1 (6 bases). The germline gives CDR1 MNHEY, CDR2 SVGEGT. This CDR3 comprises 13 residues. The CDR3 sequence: CANSPTGYTEAFF. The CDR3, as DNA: TGTGCAAACAGCCCTACAGGGTACACTGAAGCTTTCTTT.

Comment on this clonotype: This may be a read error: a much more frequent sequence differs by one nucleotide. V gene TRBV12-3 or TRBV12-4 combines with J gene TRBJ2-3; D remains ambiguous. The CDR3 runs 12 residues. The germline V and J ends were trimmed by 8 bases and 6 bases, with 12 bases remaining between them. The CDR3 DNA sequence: TGTGCCAGCGGTGACCCGGTGGATACGCAGTATTTT. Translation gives CASGDPVDTQYF.

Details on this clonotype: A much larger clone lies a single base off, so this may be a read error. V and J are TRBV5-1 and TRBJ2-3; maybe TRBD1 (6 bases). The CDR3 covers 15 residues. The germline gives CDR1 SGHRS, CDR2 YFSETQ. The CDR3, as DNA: TGCGCCAACAGCTTGGGGCGGCAGGGGACAGATACGCAGTATTTT. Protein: CANSLGRQGTDTQYF. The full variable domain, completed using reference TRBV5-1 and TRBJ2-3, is KAGVTQTPRYLIKTRGQQVTLSCSPISGHRSVSWYQQTPGQGLQFLFEYFSETQRNKGNFPGRFSGRQFSNSRSEMNVSTLELGDSALYLCANSLGRQGTDTQYFGPGTRLTVL.

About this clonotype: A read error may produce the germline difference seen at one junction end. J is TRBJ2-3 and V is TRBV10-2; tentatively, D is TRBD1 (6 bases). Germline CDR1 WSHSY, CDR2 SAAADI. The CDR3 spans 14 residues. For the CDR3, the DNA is TGCGCCAGCAGCCGACAGGACCGGGCAGAAACGCAATATTTT. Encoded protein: CASSRQDRAETQYF.

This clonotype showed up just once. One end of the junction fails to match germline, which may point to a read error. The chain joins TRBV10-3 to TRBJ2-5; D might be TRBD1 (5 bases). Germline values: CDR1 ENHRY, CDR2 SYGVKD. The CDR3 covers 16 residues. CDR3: CAISESWTPVKEAQYF. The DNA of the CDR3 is TGTGCCATCAGTGAGTCATGGACACCAGTAAAAGAGGCCCAGTACTTC.

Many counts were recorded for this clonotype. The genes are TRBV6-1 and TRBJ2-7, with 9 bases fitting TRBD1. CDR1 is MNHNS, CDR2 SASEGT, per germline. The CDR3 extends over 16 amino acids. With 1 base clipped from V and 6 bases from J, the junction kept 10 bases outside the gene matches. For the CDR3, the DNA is TGTGCCAGCAGTGAAGATGGGGACAGGGTTTCGCGCGAGCAGTACTTC. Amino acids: CASSEDGDRVSREQYF.

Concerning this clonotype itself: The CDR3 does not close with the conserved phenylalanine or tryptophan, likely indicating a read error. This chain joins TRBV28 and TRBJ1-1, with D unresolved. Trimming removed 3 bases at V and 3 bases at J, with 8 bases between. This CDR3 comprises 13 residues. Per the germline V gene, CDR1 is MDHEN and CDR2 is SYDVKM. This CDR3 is CASSFQDYTEAFY. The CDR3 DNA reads TGTGCCAGCAGTTTCCAGGATTACACTGAAGCTTTCTAT.

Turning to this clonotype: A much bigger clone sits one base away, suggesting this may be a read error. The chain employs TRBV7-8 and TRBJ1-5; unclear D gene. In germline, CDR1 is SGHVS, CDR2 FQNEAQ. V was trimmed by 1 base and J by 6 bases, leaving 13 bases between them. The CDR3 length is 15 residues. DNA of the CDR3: TGTGCCAGCAGCTTAGAAGGGAGAGGCGGTCAGCCCCAGCATTTT. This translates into CASSLEGRGGQPQHF.

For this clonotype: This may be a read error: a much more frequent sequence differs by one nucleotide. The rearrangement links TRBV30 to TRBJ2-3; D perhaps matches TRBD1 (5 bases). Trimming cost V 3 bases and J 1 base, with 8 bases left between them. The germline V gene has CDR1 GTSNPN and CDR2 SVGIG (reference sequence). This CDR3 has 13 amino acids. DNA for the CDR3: TGTGCCTGGAGACAGGATCGCACAGATACGCAGTATTTT. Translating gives CAWRQDRTDTQYF.

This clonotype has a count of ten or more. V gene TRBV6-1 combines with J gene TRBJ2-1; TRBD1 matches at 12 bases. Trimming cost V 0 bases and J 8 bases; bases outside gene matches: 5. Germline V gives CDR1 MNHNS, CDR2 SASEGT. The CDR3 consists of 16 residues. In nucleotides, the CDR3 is TGTGCCAGCAGTGAAGCGCCCGGGACAGGGGGCTATGAGCAGTTCTTC. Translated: CASSEAPGTGGYEQFF.